The next 18 T cell receptor beta chains were all read from a single sample in a study of cytomegalovirus exposure and HLA in healthy donors (dated by TCRdb to about 2017). The library was obtained by the immunoSEQ multiplex PCR assay. For the multiplex PCR, a mixture combining 60 forward primers for TCR Vbeta segments and 13 reverse primers for TCR Jbeta segments was used. This immuneACCESS table, as held by TCRdb, lists in-frame sequences with V and J called but not all clones. Of the missing ones, under half trace to an unresolved V gene in checked studies; the others have no known cause. For this sample the table gives over 120,000 clones, of which 60% to 80% were detected only once. The ten largest clones capture 3.9% of the sample. The sequenced material came from PBMCs. All receptors come from a male donor in good health and CMV-seronegative.

The V call is TRBV7-3, the J call TRBJ2-3; a weak D match, TRBD2 (6 bases). The CDR3 is 14 amino acids. Germline lookup yields CDR1 SGHTA and CDR2 FQGTGA. Trimming removed 5 bases from V and 8 bases from J, with 17 bases in between. CDR3 sequence (DNA): TGTGCCAGCAGCCCGTCCGGACTCGGGAGTACGCAGTATTTT. Translated: CASSPSGLGSTQYF. The entire variable domain, with the rest obtained from reference TRBV7-3 and TRBJ2-3, is as follows: GAGVSQTPSNKVTEKGKYVELRCDPISGHTALYWYRQSLGQGPEFLIYFQGTGAADDSGLPNDRFFAVRPEGSVSTLKIQRTERGDSAVYLCASSPSGLGSTQYFGPGTRLTVL.

The chain employs TRBV6-1 and TRBJ1-5; TRBD1 might be the D (6 bases). The germline CDR1 and CDR2 sequences are MNHNS and SASEGT. This CDR3 is 15 amino acids long. Trimming took 11 bases from V and 7 from J, leaving 24 bases between them. CDR3: CASSSKGGGGQPQHF. The CDR3 bases are TGTGCCTCATCCTCTAAGGGAGGGGGAGGGCAGCCCCAGCATTTT.

This clone was seen a single time. This chain links TRBV5-5 with TRBJ1-5; 8 positions agree with TRBD1. Losses at the gene ends were 4 bases for V and 2 bases for J; bases not matched to a gene: 2. The length of the CDR3 is 14 residues. Germline V gives CDR1 SGHKS, CDR2 YYEKEE (reference sequence). This CDR3 reads CASSQGAGNQPQHF. The CDR3 DNA sequence: TGTGCCAGCAGCCAGGGGGCGGGCAATCAGCCCCAGCATTTT.

The genes are TRBV2 and TRBJ2-1; maybe TRBD2 (5 bases). The CDR3 extends over 12 amino acids. V lost 2 bases, J lost 7 bases, and 6 bases lay in between. Germline V gene data show CDR1 as SNHLY and CDR2 as FYNNEI. CDR3 region: CASSETGNEQFF. The CDR3 coding sequence is TGTGCCAGCAGTGAAACGGGGAATGAGCAGTTCTTC.

This rearrangement joins TRBV5-1 to TRBJ1-2; TRBD1 matches 9 bases. Germline V gives CDR1 SGHRS, CDR2 YFSETQ. The CDR3 runs 14 residues. The V segment lost 3 bases and the J segment 7 bases; nucleotides outside the gene matches: 7. This CDR3 reads CASSSTGGGGGYTF. In DNA form, the CDR3 reads TGCGCCAGCAGCTCCACAGGGGGCGGCGGTGGCTACACCTTC.

This chain links TRBV6-5 with TRBJ1-3, with D possibly matching TRBD1 (5 bases). The germline CDR1 and CDR2 sequences are MNHEY and SVGAGI. V was clipped by 5 bases and J by 3 bases, with 14 bases between them. The CDR3 is made up of 15 amino acids. The CDR3 nucleotides read TGTGCCAGCAGTCCCCCGGGACTCTATGGAAACACCATATATTTT. Translation gives CASSPPGLYGNTIYF.

The V gene is TRBV28, the J gene TRBJ2-1, with TRBD2 matching 10 bases. The V segment lost 4 bases and the J segment 5 bases; nucleotides outside the gene matches: 20. Germline CDR1 MDHEN, CDR2 SYDVKM. This CDR3 comprises 20 residues. CDR3 sequence (DNA): TGTGCCAGCAGTTCCCTCCTGGGGGGTAGCGGGAGGAGATTTAACAATGAGCAGTTCTTC. Its protein product is CASSSLLGGSGRRFNNEQFF.

DNA of the CDR3: TGTGCCAGCAGCTCCGGACAGGGGCACTACGAGCAGTACTTC. It encodes CASSSGQGHYEQYF. The V and J genes are TRBV11-2 and TRBJ2-7, with 9 bases aligning to TRBD1. Germline V gene lookup returns CDR1 SGHAT and CDR2 FQNNGV. The CDR3 contains 14 residues. The V gene end was trimmed by 4 bases and the J gene end by 3 bases; junction bases not matched to a gene: 4.

The chain joins TRBV5-4 to TRBJ1-2; D gene ambiguous. This CDR3 is 14 amino acids long. Germline CDR1 is SGHNT and CDR2 is YYREEE (reference sequence). V lost 0 bases and J 5 bases, leaving 11 bases between the germline ends. The CDR3 nucleotides read TGTGCCAGCAGCTTGGCAGCGGCGGAGTATGGCTACACCTTC. Residues: CASSLAAAEYGYTF.

The V call is TRBV11-2, the J call TRBJ2-5, with 9 bases fitting TRBD2. This CDR3 contains 17 residues. Per germline, CDR1 SGHAT and CDR2 FQNNGV. Trimming removed 5 bases from V and 5 bases from J; junction bases left unmatched: 15. CDR3 residues: CASSPGMASGARETQYF. The CDR3, as DNA: TGTGCCAGCAGCCCAGGGATGGCTAGCGGGGCTCGGGAGACCCAGTACTTC. The full variable domain, with the rest looked up from reference TRBV11-2 and TRBJ2-5, is EAGVAQSPRYKIIEKRQSVAFWCNPISGHATLYWYQQILGQGPKLLIQFQNNGVVDDSQLPKDRFSAERLKGVDSTLKIQPAKLEDSAVYLCASSPGMASGARETQYFGPGTRLLVL.

The chain links TRBV4-1 to TRBJ2-2; 7 bases are a match to TRBD1. The CDR3 is made up of 15 amino acids. The junction had 7 bases not matched to a gene; V was cut back by 2 bases and J by 7 bases. Germline loops: CDR1 MGHRA, CDR2 YSYEKL. This CDR3 reads CASSQPYRGIGELFF. The CDR3 DNA reads TGCGCCAGCAGCCAACCCTACAGGGGAATCGGGGAGCTGTTTTTT.

This clone was seen a handful of times. This chain uses TRBV19 with TRBJ1-6, with TRBD1 as a possible D gene (6 bases). CDR3 length: 17 amino acids. In germline, CDR1 is LNHDA, CDR2 SQIVND (reference sequence). V lost 4 bases, J lost 0 bases, and 13 bases lay in between. The CDR3 DNA reads TGTGCCAGTAGTAATACAGGGCTAAGCTCCTATAATTCACCCCTCCACTTT. Translation: CASSNTGLSSYNSPLHF.

This clone was observed a single time. This chain joins TRBV9 and TRBJ2-1; TRBD2 aligns across 9 bases. Looked up from germline, CDR1 is SGDLS and CDR2 is YYNGEE. This CDR3 region has 16 residues. The V and J ends lost 0 bases and 7 bases, in that order; junction bases with no gene match: 8. The CDR3 spells CASSVVSSGGANEQFF. In nucleotides, the CDR3 is TGTGCCAGCAGCGTAGTAAGTAGCGGGGGAGCGAATGAGCAGTTCTTC. The variable domain in full, completed from reference TRBV9 and TRBJ2-1, reads DSGVTQTPKHLITATGQRVTLRCSPRSGDLSVYWYQQSLDQGLQFLIQYYNGEERAKGNILERFSAQQFPDLHSELNLSSLELGDSALYFCASSVVSSGGANEQFFGPGTRLTVL.

The V call is TRBV11-2, the J call TRBJ1-3; D call uncertain. The germline V gene encodes CDR1 SGHAT and CDR2 FQNNGV. V lost 8 bases and J lost 3, with 17 bases in between. This CDR3 has 15 residues. CDR3 coding DNA: TGTGCCAGCTCCCGTCGTAGAGATCATGGAAACACCATATATTTT. Residues: CASSRRRDHGNTIYF.

This clone was recorded only once. The CDR3 loop is CASSQAPYYGYTF. The CDR3 bases are TGTGCCAGCAGCCAGGCCCCGTACTATGGCTACACCTTC. The chain is built from TRBV6-5 and TRBJ1-2; the D is unclear. In germline, CDR1 is MNHEY, CDR2 SVGAGI. The CDR3 extends over 13 amino acids. V was cut by 6 bases and J by 3 bases, with 11 bases left in between.

This clone was seen a handful of times. J is TRBJ1-6 and V is TRBV4-3; the match to TRBD1 covers 9 bases. V shed 0 bases and J 5 bases; nucleotides not matched to a gene: 5. Looked up from germline, CDR1 is LGHNA and CDR2 is YSLEER. CDR3 length: 17 amino acids. The CDR3 is CASSQDDWDRDNSPLHF. CDR3 coding DNA: TGCGCCAGCAGCCAAGATGATTGGGACAGGGATAATTCACCCCTCCACTTT.

The chain links TRBV6-1 to TRBJ2-5; possibly TRBD2 for D (5 bases). The germline V gene encodes CDR1 MNHNS and CDR2 SASEGT. Trimming pared 0 bases from V and 4 bases from J, leaving 9 bases between. This CDR3 has 14 residues. The CDR3 loop reads CASSEALRGETQYF. CDR3 DNA: TGTGCCAGCAGTGAAGCATTACGGGGAGAGACCCAGTACTTC.

The V and J genes are TRBV28 and TRBJ2-5, with D perhaps TRBD2 (5 bases). The J call may not be correct, given that the DNA end is closer to TRBJ2-7. Germline CDR1 reads MDHEN; CDR2 reads SYDVKM. This CDR3 region has 13 residues. CDR3 coding DNA: TGTGCCAGCACCCCCGAGGGATCCTACGAGCAGTACTTC. It translates to CASTPEGSYEQYF.